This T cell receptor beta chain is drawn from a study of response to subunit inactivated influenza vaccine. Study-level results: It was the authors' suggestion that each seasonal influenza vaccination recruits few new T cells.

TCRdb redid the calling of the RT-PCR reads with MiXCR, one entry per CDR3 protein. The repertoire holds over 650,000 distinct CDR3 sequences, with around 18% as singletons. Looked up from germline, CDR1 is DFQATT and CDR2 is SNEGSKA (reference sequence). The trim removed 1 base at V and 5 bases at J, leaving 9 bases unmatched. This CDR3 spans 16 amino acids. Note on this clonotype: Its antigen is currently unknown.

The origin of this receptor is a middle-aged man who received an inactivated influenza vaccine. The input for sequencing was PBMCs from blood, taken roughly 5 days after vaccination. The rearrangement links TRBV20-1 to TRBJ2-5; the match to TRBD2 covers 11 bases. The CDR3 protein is CSARVQLAGVGETQYF. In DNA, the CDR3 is TGCAGTGCTAGAGTCCAACTAGCGGGAGTTGGTGAGACCCAGTACTTC.